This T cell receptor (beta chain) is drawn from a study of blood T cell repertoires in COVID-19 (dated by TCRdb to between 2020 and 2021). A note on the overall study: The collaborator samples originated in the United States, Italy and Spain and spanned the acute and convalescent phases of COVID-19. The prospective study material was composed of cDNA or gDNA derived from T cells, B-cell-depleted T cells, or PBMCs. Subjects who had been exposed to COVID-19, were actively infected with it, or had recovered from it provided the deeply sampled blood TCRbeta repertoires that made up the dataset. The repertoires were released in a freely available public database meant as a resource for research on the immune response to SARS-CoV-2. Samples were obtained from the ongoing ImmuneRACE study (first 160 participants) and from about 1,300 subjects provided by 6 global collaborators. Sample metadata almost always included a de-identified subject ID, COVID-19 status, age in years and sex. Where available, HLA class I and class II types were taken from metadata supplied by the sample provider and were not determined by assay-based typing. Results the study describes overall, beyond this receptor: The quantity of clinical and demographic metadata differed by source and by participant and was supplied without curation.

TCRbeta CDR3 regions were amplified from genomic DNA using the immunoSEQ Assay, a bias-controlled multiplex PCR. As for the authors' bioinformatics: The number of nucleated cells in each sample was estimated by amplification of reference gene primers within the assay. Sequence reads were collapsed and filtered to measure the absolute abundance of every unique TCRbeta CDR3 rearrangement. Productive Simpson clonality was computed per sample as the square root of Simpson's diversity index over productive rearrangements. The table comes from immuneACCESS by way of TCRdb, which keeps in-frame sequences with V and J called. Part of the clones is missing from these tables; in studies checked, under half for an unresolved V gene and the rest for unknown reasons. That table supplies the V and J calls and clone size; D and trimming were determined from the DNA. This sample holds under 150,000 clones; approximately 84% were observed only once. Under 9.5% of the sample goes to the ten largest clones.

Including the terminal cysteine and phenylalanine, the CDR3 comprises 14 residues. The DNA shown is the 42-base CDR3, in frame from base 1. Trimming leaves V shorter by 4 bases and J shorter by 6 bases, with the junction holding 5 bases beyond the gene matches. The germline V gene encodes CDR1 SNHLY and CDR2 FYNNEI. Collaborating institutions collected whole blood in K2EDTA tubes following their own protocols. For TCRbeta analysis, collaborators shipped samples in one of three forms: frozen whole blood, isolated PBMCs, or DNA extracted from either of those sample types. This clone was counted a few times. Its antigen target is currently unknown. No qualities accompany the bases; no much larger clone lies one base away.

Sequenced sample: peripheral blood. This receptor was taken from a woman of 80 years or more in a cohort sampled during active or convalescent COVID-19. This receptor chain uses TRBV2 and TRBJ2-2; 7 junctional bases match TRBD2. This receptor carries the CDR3 CASSALAVAGELFF. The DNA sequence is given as TGTGCCAGCAGTGCCCTAGCGGTTGCCGGGGAGCTGTTTTTT.